The present TCR beta chain was sequenced within a study of T cells in Graves' hyperthyroidism and ophthalmopathy. Study-wide context: Peripheral blood was acquired at first diagnosis, ahead of any therapy whatsoever.

Template material for amplifying TCR beta CDR3 regions consisted of RNA transcripts. Using the HTBI primer set, a first-round RT-PCR was run on the TCR CDR3. TCRdb analysed the multiplex PCR reads with MiXCR anew, one entry per CDR3 protein. Here the sample spans roughly 180,000 distinct CDR3 sequences, around 8.9% being singletons. The sample, blood from the first hyperthyroidism diagnosis, precedes any ophthalmopathy symptoms. This clonotype came up many times. Germline V CDR1 and CDR2: DFQATT, SNEGSKA (reference sequence). V lost 6 bases to trimming and J lost 9 bases, with 21 bases between them. This CDR3 has 15 amino acids.

The receptor comes from a woman under 30 with Graves' hyperthyroidism that later progressed to Graves' ophthalmopathy. V and J are TRBV20-1 and TRBJ1-6, with D maybe TRBD1 (6 bases). Sequenced input: blood. This chain's CDR3 is CSAKGDKKMGSPLHF. The CDR3 DNA reads as TGCAGTGCCAAAGGGGACAAAAAGATGGGTTCACCCCTCCACTTT.